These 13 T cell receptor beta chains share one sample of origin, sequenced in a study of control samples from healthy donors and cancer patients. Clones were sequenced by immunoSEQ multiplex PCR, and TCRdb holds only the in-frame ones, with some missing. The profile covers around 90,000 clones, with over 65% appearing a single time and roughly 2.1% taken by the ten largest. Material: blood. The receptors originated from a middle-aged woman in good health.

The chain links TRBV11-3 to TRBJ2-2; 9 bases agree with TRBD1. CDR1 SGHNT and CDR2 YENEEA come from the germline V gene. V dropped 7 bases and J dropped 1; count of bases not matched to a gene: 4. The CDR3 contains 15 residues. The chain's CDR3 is CASTQGQGNTGELFF. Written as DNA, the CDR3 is TGTGCCAGCACCCAGGGACAGGGGAACACCGGGGAGCTGTTTTTT.

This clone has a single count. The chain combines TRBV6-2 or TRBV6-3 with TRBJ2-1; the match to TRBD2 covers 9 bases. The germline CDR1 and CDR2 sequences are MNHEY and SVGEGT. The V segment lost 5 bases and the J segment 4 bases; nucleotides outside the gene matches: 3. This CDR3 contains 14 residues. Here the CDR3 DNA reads TGTGCCAGCAGTAGCGGGGGGAGGTACAATGAGCAGTTCTTC. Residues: CASSSGGRYNEQFF.

The CDR3 DNA is TGTGCCAGCAGCCAGCAGGGTCGGTCCTACAATGAGCAGTTCTTC. Translation: CASSQQGRSYNEQFF. This chain connects TRBV5-6 to TRBJ2-1; a weak D match, TRBD1 (5 bases). From germline, CDR1 is SGHDT and CDR2 YYEEEE. CDR3 size: 15 residues. V was cut by 4 bases and J by 1 base, with 12 bases left in between.

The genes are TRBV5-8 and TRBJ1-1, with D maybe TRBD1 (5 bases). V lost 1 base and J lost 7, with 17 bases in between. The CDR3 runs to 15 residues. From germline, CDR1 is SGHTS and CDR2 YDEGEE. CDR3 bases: TGTGCCAGCAGCTTGCGCGGACACCTTATTATTGAAGCTTTCTTT. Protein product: CASSLRGHLIIEAFF.

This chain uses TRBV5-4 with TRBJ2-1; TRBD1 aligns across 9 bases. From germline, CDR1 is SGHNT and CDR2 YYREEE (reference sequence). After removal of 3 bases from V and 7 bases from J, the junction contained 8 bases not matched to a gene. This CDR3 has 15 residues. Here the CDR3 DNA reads TGTGCCAGCAGCTCGACGACAGGGGGATGGAATGAGCAGTTCTTC. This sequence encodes CASSSTTGGWNEQFF.

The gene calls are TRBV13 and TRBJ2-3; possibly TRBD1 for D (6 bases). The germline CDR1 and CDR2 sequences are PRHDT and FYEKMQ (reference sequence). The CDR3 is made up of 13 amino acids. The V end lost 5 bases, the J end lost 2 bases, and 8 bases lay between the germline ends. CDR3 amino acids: CASSGQFTDTQYF. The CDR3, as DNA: TGTGCCAGCAGCGGACAGTTCACAGATACGCAGTATTTT.

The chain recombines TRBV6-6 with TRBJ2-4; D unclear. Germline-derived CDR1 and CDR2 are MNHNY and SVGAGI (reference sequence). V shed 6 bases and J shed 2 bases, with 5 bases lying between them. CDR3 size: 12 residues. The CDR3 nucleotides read TGTGCCAGCAGCGGGCCCAAAAACATTCAGTACTTC. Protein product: CASSGPKNIQYF.

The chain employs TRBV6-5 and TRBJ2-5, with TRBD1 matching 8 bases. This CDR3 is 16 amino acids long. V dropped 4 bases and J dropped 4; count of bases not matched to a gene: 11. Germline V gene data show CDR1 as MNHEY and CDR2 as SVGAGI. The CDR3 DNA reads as TGTGCCAGCAGTTTTTTCCTGACAGGGGAGATAGAGACCCAGTACTTC. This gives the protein CASSFFLTGEIETQYF.

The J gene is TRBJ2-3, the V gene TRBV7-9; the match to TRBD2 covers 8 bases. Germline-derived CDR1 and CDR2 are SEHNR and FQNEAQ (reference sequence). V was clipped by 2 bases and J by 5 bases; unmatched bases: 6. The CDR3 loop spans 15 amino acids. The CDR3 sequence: CASSLPAGEGDTQYF. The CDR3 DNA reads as TGTGCCAGCAGCTTACCAGCGGGGGAGGGAGATACGCAGTATTTT.

CDR3 nucleotide sequence: TGTGCCAGCAGCGGTCGAGCCGGACAGACTTCCTACGAGCAGTACTTC. Its protein product is CASSGRAGQTSYEQYF. The chain combines TRBV7-8 with TRBJ2-7, with TRBD1 as a possible D gene (6 bases). The CDR3 is made up of 16 amino acids. CDR1 and CDR2 from the germline V gene are SGHVS and FQNEAQ. The germline V and J ends were trimmed by 5 bases and 1 base, with 18 bases remaining between them.

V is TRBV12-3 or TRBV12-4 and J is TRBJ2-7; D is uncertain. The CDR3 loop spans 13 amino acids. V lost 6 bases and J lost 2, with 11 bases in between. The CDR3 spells CASRFRSPYEQYF. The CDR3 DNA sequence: TGTGCCAGCAGGTTCAGGAGCCCCTACGAGCAGTACTTC.

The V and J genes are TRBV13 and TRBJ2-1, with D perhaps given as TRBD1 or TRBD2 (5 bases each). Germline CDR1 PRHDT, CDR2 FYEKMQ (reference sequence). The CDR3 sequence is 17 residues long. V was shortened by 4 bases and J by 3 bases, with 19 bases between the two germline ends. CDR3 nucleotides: TGTGCCAGCAGCTCGGACGAGGGGCAATCCCTCTACAATGAGCAGTTCTTC. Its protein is CASSSDEGQSLYNEQFF.

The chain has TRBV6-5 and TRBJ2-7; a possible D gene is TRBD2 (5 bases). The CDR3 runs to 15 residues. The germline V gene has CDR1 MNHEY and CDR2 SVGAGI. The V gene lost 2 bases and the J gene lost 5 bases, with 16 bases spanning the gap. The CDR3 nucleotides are TGTGCCAGCAGTTACCAAGCCGACGGGGTCCACGAGCAGTACTTC. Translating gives CASSYQADGVHEQYF.